Listed here are 13 T cell receptor beta chains from one sample, sequenced in a study of blood T cell repertoires in COVID-19. TCRdb's table, derived via immunoSEQ multiplex PCR, lists solely in-frame clones and lacks some. Of 200,000 to 250,000 clones listed, about four fifths are singletons. Sequencing was done on a sample of PBMCs or T cells enriched from blood (not recorded which). These receptors were obtained from a woman aged 55-75 years who had recovered from COVID-19.

This chain links TRBV5-1 with TRBJ2-7; 11 bases are a match to TRBD2. CDR1 and CDR2 (germline): SGHRS, YFSETQ. This CDR3 region has 18 residues. The V gene end was trimmed by 3 bases and the J gene end by 0 bases; junction bases not matched to a gene: 11. CDR3 amino acids: CASSSNFGTSGSSYEQYF. The CDR3 coding sequence is TGCGCCAGCAGCTCCAACTTTGGGACTAGCGGTTCCTCCTACGAGCAGTACTTC. The full variable domain, its missing parts supplied by reference TRBV5-1 and TRBJ2-7, is KAGVTQTPRYLIKTRGQQVTLSCSPISGHRSVSWYQQTPGQGLQFLFEYFSETQRNKGNFPGRFSGRQFSNSRSEMNVSTLELGDSALYLCASSSNFGTSGSSYEQYFGPGTRLTVT.

This clone was seen a few times. The chain links TRBV11-1 to TRBJ2-7; 11 positions agree with TRBD1. The J segment lost 3 bases and the V segment lost 4 bases, leaving 5 bases of the junction unmatched. Germline CDR1 SGHAT, CDR2 FQDESV (reference sequence). The CDR3 has 15 amino acids. The CDR3 spells CASSSSGTGGYEQYF. The CDR3 DNA reads TGTGCCAGCAGCTCTTCCGGGACAGGGGGCTACGAGCAGTACTTC. The full variable domain, rest sourced from reference TRBV11-1 and TRBJ2-7, is EAEVAQSPRYKITEKSQAVAFWCDPISGHATLYWYRQILGQGPELLVQFQDESVVDDSQLPKDRFSAERLKGVDSTLKIQPAELGDSAMYLCASSSSGTGGYEQYFGPGTRLTVT.

This clone has a handful of counts. This chain connects TRBV2 to TRBJ1-1, with a weak D call TRBD1 (5 bases). CDR3 size: 16 residues. Germline-derived CDR1 and CDR2 are SNHLY and FYNNEI. The germline V and J ends were trimmed by 3 bases and 1 base, with 15 bases remaining between them. The CDR3 DNA is TGTGCCAGCAGTGACGCGACAGCAGGAGCGAACACTGAAGCTTTCTTT. This translates into CASSDATAGANTEAFF.

In its sample, this clone was seen once. The chain has TRBV6-5 and TRBJ1-2, with D possibly TRBD1 on 6 matching bases. There are 13 residues in the CDR3. Germline V gives CDR1 MNHEY, CDR2 SVGAGI. V lost 5 bases, J lost 7 bases, and 14 bases lay in between. DNA for the CDR3: TGTGCCAGCAGTAAGCTCGGGGGGCTTGGCTACACCTTC. Translation gives CASSKLGGLGYTF.

The chain employs TRBV2 and TRBJ1-1, with D perhaps TRBD1 (6 bases). Germline V lookup: CDR1 SNHLY, CDR2 FYNNEI. Trimming removed 5 bases at V and 5 bases at J, with 15 bases between. CDR3 length: 14 amino acids. The CDR3 DNA follows: TGTGCCAGCAGTACAGACAGGCTCGGTACTGAAGCTTTCTTT. Encoded protein: CASSTDRLGTEAFF.

V and J are TRBV10-3 and TRBJ2-3; 7 nucleotides line up with TRBD2. The CDR3 has 16 residues. Losses at the gene ends were 2 bases for V and 1 base for J; bases not matched to a gene: 6. CDR1 ENHRY and CDR2 SYGVKD come from the germline V gene. The CDR3 is CAISETSGAGTDTQYF. The CDR3 DNA sequence: TGTGCCATCAGTGAGACCAGCGGGGCCGGCACAGATACGCAGTATTTT.

The chain has TRBV11-2 and TRBJ2-5, with TRBD1 matching over 7 bases. V lost 6 bases to trimming and J lost 5 bases; unmatched junction nucleotides: 9. The CDR3 consists of 14 residues. Germline V gives CDR1 SGHAT, CDR2 FQNNGV. CDR3 sequence reads: CASRAIRGRETQYF. The DNA of the CDR3 is TGTGCCAGCAGAGCGATTAGGGGGCGGGAGACCCAGTACTTC. The complete variable domain, with remaining parts taken from reference TRBV11-2 and TRBJ2-5, reads EAGVAQSPRYKIIEKRQSVAFWCNPISGHATLYWYQQILGQGPKLLIQFQNNGVVDDSQLPKDRFSAERLKGVDSTLKIQPAKLEDSAVYLCASRAIRGRETQYFGPGTRLLVL.

This clone was counted a few times. The rearrangement uses TRBV18 and TRBJ1-1; D not certain. Germline V gene data show CDR1 as KGHSH and CDR2 as LQKENI. The ends were cut back, 4 bases at V and 7 bases at J, with 10 bases in the middle. The CDR3 is made up of 12 amino acids. The CDR3, as DNA: TGTGCCAGCTCACTCACCGGAGATGAAGCTTTCTTT. This encodes CASSLTGDEAFF.

V usage is TRBV27 and J usage is TRBJ2-2; TRBD2 matches at 10 bases. The CDR3 has 17 residues. Germline V gives CDR1 MNHEY, CDR2 SMNVEV (reference sequence). Trimming cost V 0 bases and J 5 bases; bases outside gene matches: 6. CDR3 bases: TGTGCCAGCAGTTTATCGGTGCTAGCGGGAGAGACCGGGGAGCTGTTTTTT. Residues: CASSLSVLAGETGELFF.

V gene TRBV19 combines with J gene TRBJ1-2; 7 bases match TRBD1. Per the germline V gene, CDR1 is LNHDA and CDR2 is SQIVND (reference sequence). CDR3 length equals 16 residues. J was trimmed by 0 bases and V by 4 bases; bases with no gene match: 8. The CDR3 protein is CASSTWTGGSNYGYTF. The DNA of the CDR3 is TGTGCCAGTAGTACTTGGACAGGAGGCTCTAACTATGGCTACACCTTC.

This clone was seen just once. V gene TRBV3-1 (or the pseudogene TRBV3-2) combines with J gene TRBJ2-7; D gene unclear. The V end lost 5 bases, the J end lost 7 bases, and 12 bases lay between the germline ends. Germline-derived CDR1 and CDR2 are LGHDT and YNNKEL (reference sequence). The CDR3 spans 12 residues. In DNA, the CDR3 is TGTGCCAGCAGCTCCTCTGTAGATGAGCAGTACTTC. Protein sequence: CASSSSVDEQYF.

The rearrangement links TRBV13 to TRBJ1-6, with 7 nucleotides matching TRBD1. Germline V gene sequence: CDR1 PRHDT, CDR2 FYEKMQ (reference sequence). The CDR3 totals 15 residues. V lost 5 bases, J lost 15 bases, and 16 bases stayed unmatched. The CDR3 coding sequence is TGTGCCAGCAGCCCGCCCGGGACAGCCCTGAGGGGCCTCCACTTT. It yields the protein CASSPPGTALRGLHF.

The rearrangement links TRBV7-2 to TRBJ1-2; 9 nucleotides line up with TRBD1. V lost 3 bases to trimming and J lost 7 bases; unmatched junction nucleotides: 9. This CDR3 comprises 15 residues. CDR1 is SGHTA and CDR2 is FQGNSA in the germline V gene. The DNA for the CDR3 is TGTGCCAGCAGCTTCGGGGACAGGGTATTTATTGGCTACACCTTC. It is translated as CASSFGDRVFIGYTF.